This TCR beta chain was documented in a study of response to subunit inactivated influenza vaccine. Overall study findings and caveats: T cells newly recruited by each seasonal influenza vaccination are few, the authors suggested.

Looked up from germline, CDR1 is SGHTA and CDR2 is FQGNSA. The CDR3 totals 15 residues. V lost 1 base, J lost 2 bases, and 12 bases lay in between. This clonotype was observed a handful of times. Antigen specificity is unknown. Each CDR3 protein gets one entry after TCRdb re-called the RT-PCR reads with MiXCR. The table has 450,000 to 600,000 distinct CDR3 sequences, around 8% seen once. The sequenced sample was PBMCs from blood, obtained about 23 months after vaccination. This chain connects TRBV7-2 to TRBJ2-7, with D tentatively TRBD2 (6 bases). The sequence was obtained from a man aged 45 to 75 who received an inactivated influenza vaccine. CDR3 DNA sequence: TGTGCCAGCAGCTTAGGGGCGGGACTCACCTACGAGCAGTACTTC. Its protein product is CASSLGAGLTYEQYF.